This TCR beta chain was recovered during a study of T cell changes during pregnancy in multiple sclerosis. The CDR3 spans 18 residues. The germline V gene encodes CDR1 SGHVS and CDR2 FQNEAQ. Trimming left V 1 base short and J 1 base short, with 17 bases between. This table comes from immunoSEQ multiplex PCR, and its TCRdb copy is limited to in-frame clones, with some not included. The table includes around 40,000 clones, more than 70% detected once. The origin of this receptor is a female donor in good health, enrolled as a control in a pregnancy study. The source material was CD4+ T cells from peripheral blood mononuclear cells, sampled after pregnancy. The chain links TRBV7-8 to TRBJ2-1; tentative D call: TRBD1 (6 bases). CDR3 nucleotide sequence: TGTGCCAGCAGCTTAGTGGCCAGGGGCGGATTTTCCTACAATGAGCAGTTCTTC. It yields the protein CASSLVARGGFSYNEQFF.